This T cell receptor beta chain comes out of a study of Ad26.COV2.S vaccination and SARS-CoV-2 variants. General study findings and limits: Reported findings describe substantial breadth in spike-specific CD8+ and CD4+ T cell responses following vaccination. TCR breadth and depth estimates may have understated total T cell responses. People given the vaccine had a wider spike-specific TCR breadth than placebo recipients did.

V lost 5 bases and J 2 bases, leaving 19 bases between the germline ends. CDR3 length equals 16 residues. Germline V CDR1 and CDR2: SEHNR, FQNEAQ (reference sequence). Worth noting for this clone: Its antigen is unknown.

Here immunoSEQ multiplex PCR was the method, and the copy in TCRdb shows in-frame clones only, minus some. Among tens of thousands of clones, roughly 85% were seen once, and the ten largest hold roughly 15%. The V gene is TRBV7-9, the J gene TRBJ2-7, with D perhaps matching TRBD2 (6 bases). The input for sequencing was peripheral blood, taken after recovery from COVID-19. The receptor's source is a human donor who had recovered from COVID-19. The CDR3 spells CASSPILLGRTYEQYF. The CDR3 nucleotides are TGTGCCAGCAGCCCCATCCTTTTGGGGAGGACCTACGAGCAGTACTTC. Combining the CDR3 with reference TRBV7-9 and TRBJ2-7 gives the whole variable domain DTGVSQNPRHKITKRGQNVTFRCDPISEHNRLYWYRQTLGQGPEFLTYFQNEAQLEKSRLLSDRFSAERPKGSFSTLEIQRTEQGDSAMYLCASSPILLGRTYEQYFGPGTRLTVT.